This TCR beta chain appears in the sequencing data of a study of T cells in Graves' hyperthyroidism and ophthalmopathy. Across the study: Peripheral blood was drawn at first diagnosis, prior to all treatment.

This clonotype was observed a handful of times. Its antigen is undetermined. It was uncontrolled infection, other autoimmune disease, pregnancy or lactation that excluded patients. Study-level results: Most clonotypes expanded in thyroid above 0.001 were likewise present in blood. In simple terms, a model built on 13 V-J features told ophthalmopathy apart from stable hyperthyroidism.

Amplified TCR beta CDR3 regions derived from RNA transcripts. TCR CDR3 underwent first-round RT-PCR with the HTBI primer set. TCRdb re-called the multiplex PCR reads through MiXCR, storing one row per CDR3 protein. The table shows some 490,000 distinct CDR3 sequences, with about 16% occurring only once. Per the germline V gene, CDR1 is DFQATT and CDR2 is SNEGSKA (reference sequence). V was clipped by 6 bases and J by 6 bases; unmatched bases: 9. The length of the CDR3 is 14 residues. V gene TRBV20-1 combines with J gene TRBJ1-1; 11 bases are shared with TRBD1. This TCR was recovered from a woman aged 25-40 years with Graves' ophthalmopathy. Sequenced input: blood. The CDR3 DNA reads as TGCAGTGCCCGGGACAGGGGGTCGTGGGCTGAAGCTTTCTTT. It is translated as CSARDRGSWAEAFF.